This TCR beta chain was identified in a study of post-analysis software for immune sequencing data. Study-wide results and caveats: Controls showed lower frequencies than patients for five or six TRBV segments, and TRBV5-6, TRBV5-1 and TRBV20-1 were among these. Normalized Chao1 diversity was significantly lower in multiple sclerosis patients than in controls.

V was pared by 3 bases and J by 0 bases, with 16 bases between. The CDR3 covers 16 residues. Per germline, CDR1 SGHRS and CDR2 YFSETQ. This clonotype was counted only a few times. The antigen is undetermined. Included in the TCR beta cDNA libraries were unique molecular identifiers. With about 0.9 to 11 million T cells as the source, roughly 500,000 cDNA molecules resulted. TCRdb called the PCR reads again in MiXCR, with one record for every CDR3 protein. The sample holds roughly 410,000 distinct CDR3 sequences, around a third seen once. This chain connects TRBV5-1 to TRBJ2-7; tentatively, D is TRBD1 (5 bases). The material sequenced was blood. This sequence was found in a girl between 10 and 17 years old with multiple sclerosis. The CDR3 loop is CASSSASGYGSYEQYF. DNA of the CDR3: TGCGCCAGCAGCTCAGCCTCAGGGTATGGCTCCTACGAGCAGTACTTC. The full variable domain, its missing parts supplied by reference TRBV5-1 and TRBJ2-7, is KAGVTQTPRYLIKTRGQQVTLSCSPISGHRSVSWYQQTPGQGLQFLFEYFSETQRNKGNFPGRFSGRQFSNSRSEMNVSTLELGDSALYLCASSSASGYGSYEQYFGPGTRLTVT.